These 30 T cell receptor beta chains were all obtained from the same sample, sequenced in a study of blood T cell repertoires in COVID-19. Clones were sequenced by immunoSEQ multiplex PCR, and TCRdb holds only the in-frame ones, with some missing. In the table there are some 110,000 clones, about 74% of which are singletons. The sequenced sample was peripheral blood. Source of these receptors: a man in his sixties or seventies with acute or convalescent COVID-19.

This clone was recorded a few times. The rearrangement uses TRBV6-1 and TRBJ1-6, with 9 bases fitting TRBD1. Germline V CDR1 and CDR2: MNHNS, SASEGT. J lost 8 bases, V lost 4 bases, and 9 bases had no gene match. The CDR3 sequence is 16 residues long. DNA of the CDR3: TGTGCCAGCAGTGGATCGGGACAGGGTCGATATTCACCCCTCCACTTT. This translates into CASSGSGQGRYSPLHF.

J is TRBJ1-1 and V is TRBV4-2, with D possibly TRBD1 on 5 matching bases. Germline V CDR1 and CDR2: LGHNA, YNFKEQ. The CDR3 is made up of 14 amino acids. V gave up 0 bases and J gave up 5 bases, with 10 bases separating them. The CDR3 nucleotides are TGTGCCAGCAGCCAAGACAGGGTAGGGACTGAAGCTTTCTTT. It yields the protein CASSQDRVGTEAFF.

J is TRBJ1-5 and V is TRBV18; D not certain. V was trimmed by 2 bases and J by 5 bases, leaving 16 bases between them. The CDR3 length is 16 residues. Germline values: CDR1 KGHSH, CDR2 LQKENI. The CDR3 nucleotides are TGTGCCAGCTCACCAGTGGTGGTACAGTCGGATCAGCCCCAGCATTTT. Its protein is CASSPVVVQSDQPQHF.

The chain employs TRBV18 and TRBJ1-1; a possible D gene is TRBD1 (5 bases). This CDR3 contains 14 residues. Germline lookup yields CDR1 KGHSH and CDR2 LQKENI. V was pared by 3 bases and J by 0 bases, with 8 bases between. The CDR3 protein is CASSPTDLNTEAFF. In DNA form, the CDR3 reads TGTGCCAGCTCACCGACAGATTTGAACACTGAAGCTTTCTTT.

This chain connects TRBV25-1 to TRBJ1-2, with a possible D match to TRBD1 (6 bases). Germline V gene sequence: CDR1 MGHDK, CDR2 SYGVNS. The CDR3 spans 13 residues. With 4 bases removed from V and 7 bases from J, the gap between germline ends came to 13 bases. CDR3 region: CASSVQGYTGYTF. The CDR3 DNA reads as TGTGCCAGCAGTGTACAGGGTTATACTGGCTACACCTTC.

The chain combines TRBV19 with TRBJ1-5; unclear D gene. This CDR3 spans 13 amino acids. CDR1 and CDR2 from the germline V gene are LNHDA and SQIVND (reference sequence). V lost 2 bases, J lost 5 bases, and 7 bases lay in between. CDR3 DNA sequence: TGTGCCAGTAGTATAAGGGAGGATCAGCCCCAGCATTTT. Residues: CASSIREDQPQHF.

CDR3 sequence (DNA): TGTGCCATCAGTGAGGGACTTGCCAATGAGCAGTTCTTC. Its translation is CAISEGLANEQFF. V is TRBV10-3 and J is TRBJ2-1; D may be TRBD2 (5 bases). CDR1 ENHRY and CDR2 SYGVKD come from the germline V gene. Trimming shortened V by 2 bases and J by 6 bases, and 8 bases separated the two germline ends. CDR3 length: 13 residues.

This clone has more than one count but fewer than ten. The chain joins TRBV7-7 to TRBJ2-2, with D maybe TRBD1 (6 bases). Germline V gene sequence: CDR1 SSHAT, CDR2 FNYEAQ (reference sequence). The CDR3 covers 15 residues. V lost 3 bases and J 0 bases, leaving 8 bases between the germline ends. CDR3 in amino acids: CASSLGHPNTGELFF. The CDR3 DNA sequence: TGTGCCAGCAGCTTGGGACACCCGAACACCGGGGAGCTGTTTTTT.

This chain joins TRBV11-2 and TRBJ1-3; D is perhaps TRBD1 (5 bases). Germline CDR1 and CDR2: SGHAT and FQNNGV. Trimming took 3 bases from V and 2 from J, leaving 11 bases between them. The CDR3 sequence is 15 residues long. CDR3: CASSFGTHAGNTIYF. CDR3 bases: TGTGCCAGCAGCTTTGGGACTCACGCTGGAAACACCATATATTTT.

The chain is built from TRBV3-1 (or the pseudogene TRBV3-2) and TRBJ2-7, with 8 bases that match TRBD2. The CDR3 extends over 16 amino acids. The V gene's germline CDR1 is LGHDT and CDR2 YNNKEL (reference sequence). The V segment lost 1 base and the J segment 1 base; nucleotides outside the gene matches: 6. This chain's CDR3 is CASSQVSTSESYEQYF. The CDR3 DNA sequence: TGTGCCAGCAGCCAAGTTTCGACTAGCGAATCCTACGAGCAGTACTTC.

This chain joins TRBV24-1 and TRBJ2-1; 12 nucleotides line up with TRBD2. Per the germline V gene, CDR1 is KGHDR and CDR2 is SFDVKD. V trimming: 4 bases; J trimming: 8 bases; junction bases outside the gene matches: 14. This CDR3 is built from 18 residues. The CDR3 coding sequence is TGTGCCACCAGTGAACCCCGACTAGCGGGAGCGCCTGGCGATGAGCAGTTCTTC. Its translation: CATSEPRLAGAPGDEQFF.

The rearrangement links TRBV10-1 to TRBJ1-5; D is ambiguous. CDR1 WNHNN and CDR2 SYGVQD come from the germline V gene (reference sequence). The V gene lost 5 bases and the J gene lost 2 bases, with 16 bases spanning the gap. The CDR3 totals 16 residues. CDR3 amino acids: CASSTPGHGGNQPQHF. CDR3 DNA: TGCGCCAGCAGTACACCGGGCCACGGGGGCAATCAGCCCCAGCATTTT.

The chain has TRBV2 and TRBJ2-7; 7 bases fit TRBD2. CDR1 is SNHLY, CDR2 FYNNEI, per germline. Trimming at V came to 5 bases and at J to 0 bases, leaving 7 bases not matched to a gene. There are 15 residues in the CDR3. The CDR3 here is CASSPSGVSSYEQYF. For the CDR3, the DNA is TGTGCCAGCAGTCCTAGCGGCGTCAGCTCCTACGAGCAGTACTTC.

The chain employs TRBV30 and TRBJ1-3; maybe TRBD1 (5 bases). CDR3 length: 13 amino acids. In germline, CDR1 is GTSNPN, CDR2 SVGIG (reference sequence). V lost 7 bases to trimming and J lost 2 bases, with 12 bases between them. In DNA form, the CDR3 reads TGTGCCTTCACGGGGGTGCCTGGAAACACCATATATTTT. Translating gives CAFTGVPGNTIYF.

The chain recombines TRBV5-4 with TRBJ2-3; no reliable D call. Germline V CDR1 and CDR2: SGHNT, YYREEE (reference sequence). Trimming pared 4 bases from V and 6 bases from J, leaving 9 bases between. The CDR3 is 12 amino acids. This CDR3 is CASSLRSDTQYF. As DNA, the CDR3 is TGTGCCAGCAGCCTTAGAAGTGATACGCAGTATTTT.

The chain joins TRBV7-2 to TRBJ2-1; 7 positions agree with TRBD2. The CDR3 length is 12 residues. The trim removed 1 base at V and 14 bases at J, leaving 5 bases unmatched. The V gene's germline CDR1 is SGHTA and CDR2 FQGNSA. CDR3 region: CASSLDASGKFF. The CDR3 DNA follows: TGTGCCAGCAGCTTAGATGCTAGCGGAAAGTTCTTC.

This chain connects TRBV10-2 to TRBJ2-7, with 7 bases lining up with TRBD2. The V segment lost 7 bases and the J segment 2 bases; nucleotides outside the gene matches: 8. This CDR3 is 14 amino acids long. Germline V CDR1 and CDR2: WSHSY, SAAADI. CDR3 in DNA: TGCGCCAGCAAGCCGGGACTATCCACCTACGAGCAGTACTTC. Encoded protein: CASKPGLSTYEQYF.

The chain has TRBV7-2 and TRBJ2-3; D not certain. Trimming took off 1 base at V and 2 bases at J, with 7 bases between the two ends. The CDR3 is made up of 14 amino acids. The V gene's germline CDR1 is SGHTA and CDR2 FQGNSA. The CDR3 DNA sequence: TGTGCCAGCAGCTTAGTGGGCCCCACAGATACGCAGTATTTT. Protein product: CASSLVGPTDTQYF.

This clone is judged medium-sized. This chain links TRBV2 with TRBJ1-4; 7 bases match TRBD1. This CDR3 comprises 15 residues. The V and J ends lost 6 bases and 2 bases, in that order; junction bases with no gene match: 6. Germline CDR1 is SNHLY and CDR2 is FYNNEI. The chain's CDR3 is CASSENRGTNEKLFF. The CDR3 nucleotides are TGTGCCAGCAGCGAAAACAGGGGCACTAATGAAAAACTGTTTTTT.

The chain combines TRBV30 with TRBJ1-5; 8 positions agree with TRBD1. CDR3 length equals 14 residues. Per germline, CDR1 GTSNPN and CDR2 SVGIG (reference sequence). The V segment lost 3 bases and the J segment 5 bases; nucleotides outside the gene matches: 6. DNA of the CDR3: TGTGCCTGGAGGGAAGGACAGGGTTATCAGCCCCAGCATTTT. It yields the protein CAWREGQGYQPQHF.

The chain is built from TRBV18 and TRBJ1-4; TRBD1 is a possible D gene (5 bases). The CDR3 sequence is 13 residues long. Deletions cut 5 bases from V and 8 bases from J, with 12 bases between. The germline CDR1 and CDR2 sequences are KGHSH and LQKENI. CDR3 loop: CASSERGGEKLFF. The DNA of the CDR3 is TGTGCCAGCTCAGAAAGGGGTGGCGAAAAACTGTTTTTT.

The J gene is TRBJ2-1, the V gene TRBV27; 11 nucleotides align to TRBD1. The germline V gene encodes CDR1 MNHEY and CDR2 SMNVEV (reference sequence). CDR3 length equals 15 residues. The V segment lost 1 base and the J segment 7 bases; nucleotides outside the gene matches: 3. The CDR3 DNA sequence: TGTGCCAGCAGTTTATTGGGACAGGGGGAGAATGAGCAGTTCTTC. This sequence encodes CASSLLGQGENEQFF.

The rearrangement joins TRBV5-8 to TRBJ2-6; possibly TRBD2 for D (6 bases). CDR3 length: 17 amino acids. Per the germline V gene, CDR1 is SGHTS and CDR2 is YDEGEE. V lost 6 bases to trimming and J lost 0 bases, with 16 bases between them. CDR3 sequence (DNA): TGTGCCAGCAACCTTCGGGGGTCGACCTCTGGGGCCAACGTCCTGACTTTC. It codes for CASNLRGSTSGANVLTF.

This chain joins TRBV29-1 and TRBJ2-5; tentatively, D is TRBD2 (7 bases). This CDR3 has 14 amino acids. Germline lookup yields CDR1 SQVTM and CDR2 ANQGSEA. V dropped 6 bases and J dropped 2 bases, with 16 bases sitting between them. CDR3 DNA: TGCAGCGTCTTAGGGGGGGGGCGACAAGAGACCCAGTACTTC. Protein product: CSVLGGGRQETQYF.

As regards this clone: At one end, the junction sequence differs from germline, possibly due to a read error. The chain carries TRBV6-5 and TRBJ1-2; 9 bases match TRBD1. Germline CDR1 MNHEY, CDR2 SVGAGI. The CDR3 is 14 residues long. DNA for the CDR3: TGTGCCAGCAGGTACTCCGGGACAGGGAGCGGCTACACCTTC. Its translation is CASRYSGTGSGYTF.

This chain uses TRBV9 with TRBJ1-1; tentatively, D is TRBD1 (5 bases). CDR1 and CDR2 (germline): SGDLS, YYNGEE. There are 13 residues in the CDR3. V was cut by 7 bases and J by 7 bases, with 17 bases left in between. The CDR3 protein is CASDWDGEGEAFF. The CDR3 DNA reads TGTGCCAGCGATTGGGACGGGGAGGGTGAAGCTTTCTTT.

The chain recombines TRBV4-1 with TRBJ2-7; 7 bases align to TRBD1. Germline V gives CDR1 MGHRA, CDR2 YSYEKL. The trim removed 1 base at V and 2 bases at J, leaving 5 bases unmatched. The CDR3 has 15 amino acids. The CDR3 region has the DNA TGCGCCAGCAGCCAAGCGGACGGGACAGCCTACGAGCAGTACTTC. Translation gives CASSQADGTAYEQYF.

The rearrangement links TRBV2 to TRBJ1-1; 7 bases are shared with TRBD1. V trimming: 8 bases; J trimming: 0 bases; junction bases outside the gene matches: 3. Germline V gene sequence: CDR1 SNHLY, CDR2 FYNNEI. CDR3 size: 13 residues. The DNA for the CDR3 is TGTGCCAGCGAGACAGGGCTGAACACTGAAGCTTTCTTT. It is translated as CASETGLNTEAFF.

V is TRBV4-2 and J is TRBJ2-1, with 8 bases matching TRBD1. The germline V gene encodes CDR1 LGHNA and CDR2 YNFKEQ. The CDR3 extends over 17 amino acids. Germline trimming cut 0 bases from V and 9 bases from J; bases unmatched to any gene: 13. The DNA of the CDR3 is TGTGCCAGCAGCCAAGAAGTTCGGCAGGGGGCCCTCGGTGAGCAGTTCTTC. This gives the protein CASSQEVRQGALGEQFF.

The CDR3 nucleotides are TGTGCCAGCAGCTTAAGAGCGGATAACTACGAGCAGTACTTC. Residues: CASSLRADNYEQYF. This chain connects TRBV7-2 to TRBJ2-7; possibly TRBD2 for D (5 bases). V lost 2 bases to trimming and J lost 3 bases, with 11 bases between them. The CDR3 totals 14 residues. Germline V gene lookup returns CDR1 SGHTA and CDR2 FQGNSA.